This paragraph covers one T cell receptor beta chain sequence. Its antigen remains unknown. This specimen belongs to a study of tumor-infiltrating lymphocytes in primary liver carcinoma. Study-level background: Those enrolled were patients of both sexes, who were aged 30 to 69 years.

Co-extracting RNA and DNA was done with about 17-31 mg of unsorted bulk tissue as input. Broader study findings: It was tumor-adjacent and tumor-blood pairs that overlapped less than tumor region pairs did.

The CDR3 is made up of 17 amino acids. Germline V gives CDR1 SGHAT, CDR2 FQNNGV. Researchers generated TCR beta cDNA from about 0.5 ug of total RNA, relying on a constant-region primer. TCR beta libraries came from three nested multiplex PCR rounds using slightly modified ARM-PCR. The two initial PCR rounds, about 9 cycles each, used TRBV1-TRBV30 forward and C-beta reverse primers. MiXCR was run by TCRdb on the multiplex PCR reads, yielding one entry per CDR3 protein. The table has fewer than 200,000 distinct CDR3 sequences, 85% seen once. The sample comprised tumor tissue from primary liver carcinoma. The chain joins TRBV11-2 to TRBJ2-1; 8 bases agree with TRBD2. The clonotype comes from a man aged 40-50 years with primary liver carcinoma and hepatitis B virus infection. The CDR3 loop is CVSSLDRGGRLYNEQFF. CDR3 DNA sequence: TGTGTAAGCAGCTTAGATAGGGGCGGGAGGCTCTACAATGAGCAGTTCTTC.